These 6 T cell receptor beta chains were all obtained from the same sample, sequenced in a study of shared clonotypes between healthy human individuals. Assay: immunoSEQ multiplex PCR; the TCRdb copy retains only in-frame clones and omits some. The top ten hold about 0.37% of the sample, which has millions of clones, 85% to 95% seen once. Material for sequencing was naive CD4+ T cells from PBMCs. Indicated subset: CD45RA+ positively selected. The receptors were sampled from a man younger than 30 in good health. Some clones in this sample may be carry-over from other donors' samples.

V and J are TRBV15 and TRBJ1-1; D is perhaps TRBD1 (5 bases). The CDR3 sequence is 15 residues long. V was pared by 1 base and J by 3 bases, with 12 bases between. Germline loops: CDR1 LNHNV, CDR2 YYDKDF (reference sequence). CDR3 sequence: CATSRGLWGDTEAFF. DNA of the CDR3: TGTGCCACCAGCAGAGGGCTTTGGGGGGACACTGAAGCTTTCTTT. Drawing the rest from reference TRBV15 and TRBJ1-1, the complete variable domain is DAMVIQNPRYQVTQFGKPVTLSCSQTLNHNVMYWYQQKSSQAPKLLFHYYDKDFNNEADTPDNFQSRRPNTSFCFLDIRSPGLGDTAMYLCATSRGLWGDTEAFFGQGTRLTVV.

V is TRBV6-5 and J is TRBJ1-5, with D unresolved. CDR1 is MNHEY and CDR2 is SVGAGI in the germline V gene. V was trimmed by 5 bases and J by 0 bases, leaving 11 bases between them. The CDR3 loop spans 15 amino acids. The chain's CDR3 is CASSVQPYSNQPQHF. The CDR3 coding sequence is TGTGCCAGCAGTGTACAGCCTTATAGCAATCAGCCCCAGCATTTT.

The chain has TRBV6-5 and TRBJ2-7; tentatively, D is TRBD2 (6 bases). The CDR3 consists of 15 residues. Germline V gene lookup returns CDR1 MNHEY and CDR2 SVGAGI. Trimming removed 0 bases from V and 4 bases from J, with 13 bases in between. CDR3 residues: CASSYSSGTTYEQYF. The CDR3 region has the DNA TGTGCCAGCAGTTACTCTAGCGGAACAACTTACGAGCAGTACTTC.

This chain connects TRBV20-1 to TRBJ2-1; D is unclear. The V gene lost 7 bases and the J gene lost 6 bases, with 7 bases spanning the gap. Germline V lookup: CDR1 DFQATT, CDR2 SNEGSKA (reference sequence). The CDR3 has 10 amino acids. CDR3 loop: CSVPGNEQFF. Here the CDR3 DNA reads TGCAGTGTCCCAGGCAATGAGCAGTTCTTC.

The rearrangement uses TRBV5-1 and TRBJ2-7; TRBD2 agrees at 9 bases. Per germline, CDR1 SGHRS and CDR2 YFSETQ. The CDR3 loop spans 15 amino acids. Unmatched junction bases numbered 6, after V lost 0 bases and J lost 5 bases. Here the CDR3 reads CASSLEGTSTHEQYF. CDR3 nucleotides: TGCGCCAGCAGCTTGGAGGGGACTAGCACCCACGAGCAGTACTTC.

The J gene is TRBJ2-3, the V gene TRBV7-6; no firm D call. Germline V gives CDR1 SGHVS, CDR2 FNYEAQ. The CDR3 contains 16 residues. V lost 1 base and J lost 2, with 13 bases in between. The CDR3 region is CASSLVGTGTTDTQYF. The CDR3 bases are TGTGCCAGCAGCTTAGTCGGTACCGGAACCACAGATACGCAGTATTTT.